Sequencing of this T cell receptor beta chain was carried out in a study of T cell repertoires in cytomegalovirus infection. Study overall: Public TCR beta signatures marked donors with CMV infection and the matching HLA.

CDR3 length equals 17 residues. Per the germline V gene, CDR1 is SGHAT and CDR2 is FQNNGV. V gave up 0 bases and J gave up 8 bases, with 19 bases separating them. A single record per CDR3 protein comes from TCRdb applying MiXCR to the reads. The repertoire includes 300,000 to 400,000 distinct CDR3 sequences, around 18% of them detected once, and 7.5% to 9% sits in the top ten. This clonotype was observed a single time. Antigen specificity is unknown. Study-wide findings and caveats: Summed frequency of shared TCR beta families picked out CMV carriers who also had the relevant HLA. HLA-C-restricted CMV clonotypes gave the most frequent clonotype in two of eight donors.

The TCR originated in a human donor in good health (CMV status not recorded). Some clones in this sample may be carry-over from other donors' samples. Input material: PBMCs. V and J are TRBV11-2 and TRBJ1-4; tentative D call: TRBD1 (6 bases). This CDR3 reads CASSLDSWGFQGEKLFF. The CDR3 DNA is TGTGCCAGCAGCTTAGATTCATGGGGGTTCCAGGGGGAAAAACTGTTTTTT.